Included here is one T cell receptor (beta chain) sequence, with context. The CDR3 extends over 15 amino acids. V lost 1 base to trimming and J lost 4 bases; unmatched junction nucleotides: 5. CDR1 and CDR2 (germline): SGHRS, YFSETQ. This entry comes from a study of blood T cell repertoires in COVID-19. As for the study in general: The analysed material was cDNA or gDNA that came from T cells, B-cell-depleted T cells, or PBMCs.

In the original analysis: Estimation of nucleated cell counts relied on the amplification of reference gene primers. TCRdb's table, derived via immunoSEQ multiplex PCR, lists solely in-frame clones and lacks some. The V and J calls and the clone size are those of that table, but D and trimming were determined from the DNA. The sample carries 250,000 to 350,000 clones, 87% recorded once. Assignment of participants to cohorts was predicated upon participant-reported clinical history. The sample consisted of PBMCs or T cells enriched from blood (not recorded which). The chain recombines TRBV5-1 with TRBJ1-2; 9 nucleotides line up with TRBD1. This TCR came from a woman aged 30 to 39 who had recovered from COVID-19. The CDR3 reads CASSLSGQGAYGYTF. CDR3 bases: TGCGCCAGCAGCTTGTCGGGACAGGGAGCCTATGGCTACACCTTC. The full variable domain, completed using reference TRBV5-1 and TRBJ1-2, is KAGVTQTPRYLIKTRGQQVTLSCSPISGHRSVSWYQQTPGQGLQFLFEYFSETQRNKGNFPGRFSGRQFSNSRSEMNVSTLELGDSALYLCASSLSGQGAYGYTFGSGTRLTVV.